Following are 27 T cell receptor beta chains from one sample sequenced in a study of CDR3 diversity in severe acne. Each CDR3 protein is one row after TCRdb ran MiXCR on the PCR reads. The sample includes approximately 97,000 distinct CDR3 sequences, 51% seen only once; the top ten take approximately 13%. The sample was blood. The receptors here all came from a male donor with acne.

This clonotype has a count of ten or more. The rearrangement joins TRBV7-2 to TRBJ2-5, with 7 nucleotides matching TRBD2. This CDR3 is 15 amino acids long. J gave up 1 base and V 3 bases, and 5 bases lay outside the gene matches. Germline values: CDR1 SGHTA, CDR2 FQGNSA. In nucleotides, the CDR3 is TGTGCCAGCAGCTTGCAGGGAGGGCCCCAAGAGACCCAGTACTTC. This gives the protein CASSLQGGPQETQYF.

The table lists this clonotype with many counts. V usage is TRBV5-1 and J usage is TRBJ1-1; D possibly corresponds to TRBD1 (5 bases). Per germline, CDR1 SGHRS and CDR2 YFSETQ. The CDR3 is 16 amino acids. V lost 0 bases, J lost 6 bases, and 18 bases lay in between. This chain's CDR3 is CASSLDQQARSAEAFF. In DNA form, the CDR3 reads TGCGCCAGCAGCTTGGATCAACAGGCCCGGTCGGCTGAAGCTTTCTTT. The entire variable domain, with the rest obtained from reference TRBV5-1 and TRBJ1-1, is as follows: KAGVTQTPRYLIKTRGQQVTLSCSPISGHRSVSWYQQTPGQGLQFLFEYFSETQRNKGNFPGRFSGRQFSNSRSEMNVSTLELGDSALYLCASSLDQQARSAEAFFGQGTRLTVV.

Regarding this clonotype: A much bigger clone sits one base away, suggesting this may be a read error. The chain combines TRBV5-1 with TRBJ2-2; D possibly uses TRBD1 or TRBD2 (5 bases each). Looked up from germline, CDR1 is SGHRS and CDR2 is YFSETQ. This CDR3 is built from 15 residues. The CDR3 DNA sequence: TGCGCCAGCAGCTTGGCTCGGGGCGACACCGGGGAGCTGCTTTTT. The encoded protein is CASSLARGDTGELLF.

This clonotype was found many times. A much larger clone is a single base away; this may be a read error. The rearrangement links TRBV19 to TRBJ2-1; possible D gene TRBD2, 5 bases. Per germline, CDR1 LNHDA and CDR2 SQIVND (reference sequence). The CDR3 contains 16 residues. Trimming removed 3 bases from V and 9 bases from J, with 21 bases in between. The DNA of the CDR3 is TGTGCCAGTAGTATTTTGACCGGGAATCAGAGGAGTGAGCAGTTCTTC. This sequence encodes CASSILTGNQRSEQFF.

The V and J genes are TRBV10-3 and TRBJ1-5; 9 nucleotides agree with TRBD1. The CDR3 consists of 14 residues. Losses at the gene ends were 6 bases for V and 5 bases for J; bases not matched to a gene: 5. Per the germline V gene, CDR1 is ENHRY and CDR2 is SYGVKD. Here the CDR3 reads CAIRTGGSDQPQHF. CDR3 bases: TGTGCCATCAGGACAGGGGGATCGGATCAGCCCCAGCATTTT.

The chain uses TRBV11-1 and TRBJ2-7, with 9 bases aligning to TRBD2. CDR1 SGHAT and CDR2 FQDESV come from the germline V gene (reference sequence). CDR3 length: 14 residues. Trimming at V came to 6 bases and at J to 1 base, leaving 4 bases not matched to a gene. The CDR3 reads CASSPLAGSYEQYF. The CDR3 bases are TGTGCCAGCAGTCCCCTAGCGGGGTCCTACGAGCAGTACTTC.

The rearrangement links TRBV27 to TRBJ2-1, with 7 bases aligning to TRBD1. The CDR3 spans 12 residues. Looked up from germline, CDR1 is MNHEY and CDR2 is SMNVEV (reference sequence). Unmatched junction bases numbered 7, after V lost 4 bases and J lost 13 bases. The CDR3 sequence is CASSWVQGVQFF. The CDR3 bases are TGTGCCAGCAGTTGGGTCCAGGGGGTCCAGTTCTTC.

The rearrangement joins TRBV12-3 or TRBV12-4 to TRBJ1-1; D is uncertain. The ends were cut back, 3 bases at V and 5 bases at J, with 10 bases in the middle. The CDR3 is 13 amino acids. For the CDR3, the DNA is TGTGCCAGCAGTTTTGTCGGGTGGACTGAAGCTTTCTTT. The encoded protein is CASSFVGWTEAFF.

This clonotype was picked up many times. This rearrangement joins TRBV12-3 or TRBV12-4 to TRBJ2-3, with 7 bases matching TRBD2. The CDR3 consists of 16 residues. The V segment lost 3 bases and the J segment 5 bases; nucleotides outside the gene matches: 11. The CDR3 sequence is CASSFGGGGPVDTQYF. CDR3 DNA: TGTGCCAGCAGTTTTGGGGGGGGAGGGCCCGTAGATACGCAGTATTTT.

The chain joins TRBV6-6 to TRBJ2-2; TRBD1 or TRBD2 may be the D gene (5 bases each). The V gene lost 6 bases and the J gene lost 2 bases, with 16 bases spanning the gap. This CDR3 region has 16 residues. The germline gives CDR1 MNHNY, CDR2 SVGAGI (reference sequence). The DNA for the CDR3 is TGTGCCAGCAGCCGATATGAGGGGCACAACACCGGGGAGCTGTTTTTT. It is translated as CASSRYEGHNTGELFF.

This clonotype was recorded many times. This chain connects TRBV18 to TRBJ1-2; tentatively, D is TRBD1 (5 bases). This CDR3 contains 12 residues. Between the trimmed V and J ends, which lost 5 bases and 11 bases, there was a span of 15 bases. CDR1 KGHSH and CDR2 LQKENI come from the germline V gene. The CDR3 sequence is CASSSRDSRYTF. CDR3 in DNA: TGTGCCAGCTCATCTCGGGACTCTCGGTACACCTTC.

By share of the sample, this clonotype is medium-sized (0.01 to 0.1%). V and J are TRBV7-8 and TRBJ1-4; 8 nucleotides match TRBD1. J lost 3 bases, V lost 5 bases, and 2 bases had no gene match. Germline V gene lookup returns CDR1 SGHVS and CDR2 FQNEAQ. CDR3 length: 14 amino acids. The CDR3 DNA is TGTGCCAGCAGCCAGGACAGGGCTAATGAAAAACTGTTTTTT. Its translation: CASSQDRANEKLFF.

The J gene is TRBJ2-7, the V gene TRBV20-1, with 10 bases fitting TRBD1. The CDR3 sequence is 17 residues long. CDR1 and CDR2 from the germline V gene are DFQATT and SNEGSKA (reference sequence). V dropped 0 bases and J dropped 5; count of bases not matched to a gene: 13. The CDR3 region has the DNA TGCAGTGCTAGAGATCGCCCCCGGACAGGGGGTGTCCACGAGCAGTACTTC. Translating gives CSARDRPRTGGVHEQYF.

The table lists this clonotype with a few counts. This sequence joins TRBV12-3 or TRBV12-4 and TRBJ2-2; 11 bases fit TRBD2. This CDR3 region has 17 residues. The V gene end was trimmed by 3 bases and the J gene end by 1 base; junction bases not matched to a gene: 4. CDR3 loop: CASSFVAGGLNTGELFF. As DNA, the CDR3 is TGTGCCAGCAGTTTTGTAGCGGGAGGGTTGAACACCGGGGAGCTGTTTTTT.

This clonotype was counted ten times or more. One junction end does not reproduce the germline sequence, and a read error may be involved. The gene calls are TRBV19 and TRBJ2-5; D possibly uses TRBD1 or TRBD2 (5 bases each). Per germline, CDR1 LNHDA and CDR2 SQIVND (reference sequence). The CDR3 has 14 residues. In nucleotides, the CDR3 is TGTGCCAGTAGTGAGGCCTCCGGGACGCCGACCGAGTACTTC. It is translated as CASSEASGTPTEYF.

This clonotype has just a few counts. V gene TRBV10-1 combines with J gene TRBJ1-5; the D gene is possibly TRBD1 (5 bases). V was trimmed by 8 bases and J by 6 bases, leaving 32 bases between them. The CDR3 is 19 residues long. From germline, CDR1 is WNHNN and CDR2 SYGVQD (reference sequence). CDR3 in DNA: TGCGCCAGCCTGGACCCATCGGGACGTATTATCGCTAGCGGTCAGCCCCAGCATTTT. Translating gives CASLDPSGRIIASGQPQHF.

Only a few counts were recorded for this clonotype. A read error may explain this, as a much larger clone is one base away. The J gene is TRBJ2-3, the V gene TRBV2; 8 bases are a match to TRBD2. The CDR3 extends over 16 amino acids. Germline assignment: CDR1 SNHLY and CDR2 FYNNEI. CDR3 amino acids: CACSKAVSGGTDTQYF. DNA for the CDR3: TGTGCCTGCAGCAAAGCGGTTAGCGGGGGCACAGATACGCAGTATTTT. The variable domain in full, with the rest retrieved from reference TRBV2 and TRBJ2-3, is EPEVTQTPSHQVTQMGQEVILRCVPISNHLYFYWYRQILGQKVEFLVSFYNNEISEKSEIFDDQFSVERPDGSNFTLKIRSTKLEDSAMYFCACSKAVSGGTDTQYFGPGTRLTVL.

This sequence joins TRBV18 and TRBJ2-1, with D uncertain. The V and J ends lost 2 bases and 0 bases respectively, with 14 bases between them. Germline CDR1 reads KGHSH; CDR2 reads LQKENI. The CDR3 is made up of 17 amino acids. The DNA for the CDR3 is TGTGCCAGCTCACCAACGCCCCTAAAATCCTCCTACAATGAGCAGTTCTTC. Protein sequence: CASSPTPLKSSYNEQFF.

This clonotype was observed many times. The gene calls are TRBV19 and TRBJ2-1; 9 bases map to TRBD1. This CDR3 comprises 17 residues. The V segment lost 3 bases and the J segment 6 bases; nucleotides outside the gene matches: 12. The germline V gene has CDR1 LNHDA and CDR2 SQIVND (reference sequence). CDR3 coding DNA: TGTGCCAGTAGTATGCACAGAACAGGGGGCAGGGTCAATGAGCAGTTCTTC. Translated: CASSMHRTGGRVNEQFF.

This chain joins TRBV5-1 and TRBJ2-7, with 8 positions matching TRBD1. Germline values: CDR1 SGHRS, CDR2 YFSETQ. The V segment lost 0 bases and the J segment 5 bases; nucleotides outside the gene matches: 4. This CDR3 has 14 amino acids. The CDR3 protein is CASSLEQGANEQYF. The CDR3 bases are TGCGCCAGCAGCTTGGAGCAGGGGGCGAACGAGCAGTACTTC.

In this sample, this clonotype turned up a few times. This rearrangement joins TRBV4-2 to TRBJ1-5; 7 bases match TRBD1. Germline values: CDR1 LGHNA, CDR2 YNFKEQ. The CDR3 loop spans 18 amino acids. The V segment lost 5 bases and the J segment 4 bases; nucleotides outside the gene matches: 17. CDR3 DNA sequence: TGTGCCAGCAGCAAAACCAATCACAGGGGAATTGGGAATCAGCCCCAGCATTTT. Translating gives CASSKTNHRGIGNQPQHF.

Only a few counts were recorded for this clonotype. The chain carries TRBV11-2 and TRBJ1-4; 7 bases fit TRBD1. The CDR3 consists of 14 residues. Germline V gene sequence: CDR1 SGHAT, CDR2 FQNNGV. V was pared by 2 bases and J by 3 bases, with 0 bases of the junction left unmatched. The CDR3: CASSLTGANEKLFF. The CDR3 nucleotides are TGTGCCAGCAGCTTAACAGGGGCTAATGAAAAACTGTTTTTT.

This clonotype was observed at least ten times. This chain links TRBV12-3 or TRBV12-4 with TRBJ1-4; no firm D call. There are 14 residues in the CDR3. V was shortened by 2 bases and J by 8 bases, with 12 bases between the two germline ends. The CDR3 is CASSLRMPGEKLFF. CDR3 sequence (DNA): TGTGCCAGCAGTTTAAGAATGCCGGGGGAAAAACTGTTTTTT.

The chain employs TRBV20-1 and TRBJ2-3, with 13 bases fitting TRBD2. V was clipped by 5 bases and J by 2 bases; unmatched bases: 10. CDR3 size: 17 residues. Looked up from germline, CDR1 is DFQATT and CDR2 is SNEGSKA (reference sequence). The CDR3 region is CSAAGTSGASSTDTQYF. The DNA of the CDR3 is TGCAGTGCTGCCGGGACTAGCGGGGCTAGCTCCACAGATACGCAGTATTTT.

The table lists this clonotype with many counts. The V and J genes are TRBV5-5 and TRBJ2-1; 10 positions match TRBD2. Germline loops: CDR1 SGHKS, CDR2 YYEKEE (reference sequence). This CDR3 is built from 17 residues. With V trimmed by 4 bases and J by 2 bases, 9 bases remained unmatched. This chain's CDR3 is CASSPIDLAGAYNEQFF. For the CDR3, the DNA is TGTGCCAGCAGCCCTATTGATCTAGCGGGAGCCTACAATGAGCAGTTCTTC. Complete variable domain (other parts from reference TRBV5-5 and TRBJ2-1): DAGVTQSPTHLIKTRGQQVTLRCSPISGHKSVSWYQQVLGQGPQFIFQYYEKEERGRGNFPDRFSARQFPNYSSELNVNALLLGDSALYLCASSPIDLAGAYNEQFFGPGTRLTVL.

This clonotype was picked up a small number of times. The rearrangement uses TRBV25-1 and TRBJ2-6, with D tentatively TRBD1 or TRBD2 (5 bases each). The germline gives CDR1 MGHDK, CDR2 SYGVNS. The V and J ends lost 6 bases and 1 base respectively, with 7 bases between them. The CDR3 totals 14 residues. CDR3 amino acids: CASRGESGANVLTF. CDR3 sequence (DNA): TGTGCCAGCAGGGGGGAGTCTGGGGCCAACGTCCTGACTTTC.

The genes are TRBV12-3 or TRBV12-4 and TRBJ1-2, with 7 bases lining up with TRBD1. The CDR3 has 11 residues. The V gene end was trimmed by 0 bases and the J gene end by 13 bases; junction bases not matched to a gene: 2. The CDR3 DNA reads TGTGCCAGCAGTTTAGCGCGGACAGGCACCTTC. Translation gives CASSLARTGTF.